This entry lists 20 T cell receptor beta chains sequenced from one sample in a study of technical replicates of blood from a handful of donors. Sequenced by immunoSEQ multiplex PCR; TCRdb stores in-frame clones only, minus some. The sample lists 85,000 to 100,000 clones, approximately 95% occurring once. Sample: T cells isolated from PBMCs. Receptors originate from a human donor in good health.

V usage is TRBV7-9 and J usage is TRBJ2-7; D is perhaps TRBD2 (6 bases). Germline CDR1 SEHNR, CDR2 FQNEAQ (reference sequence). The ends were cut back, 4 bases at V and 0 bases at J, with 19 bases in the middle. The CDR3 has 17 residues. CDR3 sequence reads: CASSYIESSGSSYEQYF. The DNA for the CDR3 is TGTGCCAGCAGCTACATAGAGTCCTCCGGGAGCTCCTACGAGCAGTACTTC.

The chain combines TRBV10-1 with TRBJ2-7, with a tentative D call TRBD2 (5 bases). This CDR3 contains 14 residues. Germline assignment: CDR1 WNHNN and CDR2 SYGVQD (reference sequence). V lost 6 bases to trimming and J lost 3 bases, with 15 bases between them. CDR3 bases: TGCGCCAGCAGCCCGGTGCGACGGGGCTACGAGCAGTACTTC. It codes for CASSPVRRGYEQYF.

The V call is TRBV7-8, the J call TRBJ1-1; D is possibly TRBD1 (5 bases). The germline V and J ends were trimmed by 2 bases and 5 bases, with 15 bases remaining between them. This CDR3 comprises 15 residues. The germline gives CDR1 SGHVS, CDR2 FQNEAQ. The CDR3 here is CASSLRTLMRTEAFF. The CDR3 DNA follows: TGTGCCAGCAGCTTACGGACACTTATGAGGACTGAAGCTTTCTTT.

The chain links TRBV28 to TRBJ2-5; 7 nucleotides match TRBD1. Germline CDR1 reads MDHEN; CDR2 reads SYDVKM. There are 14 residues in the CDR3. The V gene end was trimmed by 6 bases and the J gene end by 3 bases; junction bases not matched to a gene: 7. The CDR3 spells CASSTTTGKETQYF. The CDR3 coding sequence is TGTGCCAGCAGCACCACGACAGGGAAAGAGACCCAGTACTTC.

J is TRBJ2-7 and V is TRBV7-2, with TRBD2 matching 8 bases. This CDR3 has 13 residues. Germline V gene data show CDR1 as SGHTA and CDR2 as FQGNSA. V shed 6 bases, J shed 6 bases, and the junction held 7 bases outside the gene matches. CDR3 bases: TGTGCCAGCAGTCGAGCGGGAGCGAGCGAGCAGTACTTC. Translated: CASSRAGASEQYF.

The J gene is TRBJ2-7, the V gene TRBV5-1, with TRBD1 identical over 8 bases. The length of the CDR3 is 16 residues. J lost 3 bases, V lost 4 bases, and 12 bases had no gene match. CDR1 is SGHRS and CDR2 is YFSETQ in the germline V gene. The DNA for the CDR3 is TGCGCCAGCAGCCCAACTCCGGGACAGGCTGTCTACGAGCAGTACTTC. Amino acid sequence: CASSPTPGQAVYEQYF. The full variable domain, in which reference TRBV5-1 and TRBJ2-7 provide the parts outside the CDR3, is KAGVTQTPRYLIKTRGQQVTLSCSPISGHRSVSWYQQTPGQGLQFLFEYFSETQRNKGNFPGRFSGRQFSNSRSEMNVSTLELGDSALYLCASSPTPGQAVYEQYFGPGTRLTVT.

V and J are TRBV2 and TRBJ2-2; 8 bases are a match to TRBD2. The V gene's germline CDR1 is SNHLY and CDR2 FYNNEI. The CDR3 is 17 residues long. The junction had 6 bases not matched to a gene; V was cut back by 2 bases and J by 1 base. In nucleotides, the CDR3 is TGTGCCAGCAGTGAAAGGGCGGCGGGAGGGAACACCGGGGAGCTGTTTTTT. It specifies CASSERAAGGNTGELFF.

The V and J genes are TRBV4-1 and TRBJ1-2; 8 bases line up with TRBD1. Trimming took 2 bases from V and 2 from J; bases not matched to a gene: 4. Germline V gene lookup returns CDR1 MGHRA and CDR2 YSYEKL. This CDR3 contains 15 residues. CDR3 nucleotides: TGCGCCAGCAGCCAACAGGGACAGGCGAACTATGGCTACACCTTC. Translating it yields CASSQQGQANYGYTF.

The chain combines TRBV10-3 with TRBJ2-7, with TRBD2 matching over 9 bases. The CDR3 has 15 residues. V lost 2 bases to trimming and J lost 2 bases; unmatched junction nucleotides: 4. Germline V gene sequence: CDR1 ENHRY, CDR2 SYGVKD. CDR3 amino acids: CAISETAGGPYEQYF. CDR3 coding DNA: TGTGCCATCAGTGAGACAGCGGGGGGACCCTACGAGCAGTACTTC.

This rearrangement joins TRBV10-2 to TRBJ2-7, with TRBD2 identical over 8 bases. The CDR3 runs to 13 residues. Trimming removed 4 bases from V and 6 bases from J; junction bases left unmatched: 5. Per the germline V gene, CDR1 is WSHSY and CDR2 is SAAADI. This chain's CDR3 is CASSVAGGPEQYF. CDR3 bases: TGCGCCAGCAGTGTTGCGGGAGGTCCCGAGCAGTACTTC.

This clone is a singleton in its sample. CDR3 in DNA: TGTGCCAGCAGTGGTAGGGGATACACCGGGGAGCTGTTTTTT. Amino acids: CASSGRGYTGELFF. The V call is TRBV2, the J call TRBJ2-2; D may be TRBD1 (5 bases). The ends were cut back, 4 bases at V and 3 bases at J, with 9 bases in the middle. Germline V gene sequence: CDR1 SNHLY, CDR2 FYNNEI. This CDR3 is 14 amino acids long. The full variable domain, rest sourced from reference TRBV2 and TRBJ2-2, is EPEVTQTPSHQVTQMGQEVILRCVPISNHLYFYWYRQILGQKVEFLVSFYNNEISEKSEIFDDQFSVERPDGSNFTLKIRSTKLEDSAMYFCASSGRGYTGELFFGEGSRLTVL.

The chain couples TRBV5-5 to TRBJ2-7; TRBD1 agrees at 9 bases. CDR3 length: 14 amino acids. J lost 2 bases, V lost 3 bases, and 3 bases had no gene match. From germline, CDR1 is SGHKS and CDR2 YYEKEE (reference sequence). The CDR3 sequence: CASSSTGGPYEQYF. DNA of the CDR3: TGTGCCAGCAGCTCGACAGGGGGACCCTACGAGCAGTACTTC.

V is TRBV5-6 and J is TRBJ2-2; TRBD2 agrees at 12 bases. With 5 bases clipped from V and 8 bases from J, the junction kept 13 bases outside the gene matches. The CDR3 covers 17 residues. Germline CDR1 SGHDT, CDR2 YYEEEE. CDR3 region: CASRTSSTSGSFGELFF. CDR3 in DNA: TGTGCCAGCAGGACTTCTTCGACTAGCGGGAGTTTTGGGGAGCTGTTTTTT. The full variable domain, in which reference TRBV5-6 and TRBJ2-2 provide the parts outside the CDR3, is DAGVTQSPTHLIKTRGQQVTLRCSPKSGHDTVSWYQQALGQGPQFIFQYYEEEERQRGNFPDRFSGHQFPNYSSELNVNALLLGDSALYLCASRTSSTSGSFGELFFGEGSRLTVL.

The genes are TRBV5-6 and TRBJ2-1; 7 nucleotides match TRBD2. CDR1 and CDR2 (germline): SGHDT, YYEEEE. The CDR3 contains 16 residues. Losses at the gene ends were 1 base for V and 7 bases for J; bases not matched to a gene: 11. CDR3 region: CASSLTGTMTWNEQFF. CDR3 bases: TGTGCCAGCAGCTTGACCGGGACTATGACTTGGAATGAGCAGTTCTTC.

This chain connects TRBV28 to TRBJ1-3; D unclear. V was shortened by 5 bases and J by 3 bases, with 8 bases between the two germline ends. The germline V gene has CDR1 MDHEN and CDR2 SYDVKM. The CDR3 has 13 amino acids. The chain's CDR3 is CASSKIDGNTIYF. The CDR3, as DNA: TGTGCCAGCAGTAAAATAGATGGAAACACCATATATTTT. Full variable domain (missing parts from reference TRBV28 and TRBJ1-3): DVKVTQSSRYLVKRTGEKVFLECVQDMDHENMFWYRQDPGLGLRLIYFSYDVKMKEKGDIPEGYSVSREKKERFSLILESASTNQTSMYLCASSKIDGNTIYFGEGSWLTVV.

The CDR3: CASMGPRSGGRTDTQYF. In DNA form, the CDR3 reads TGTGCCAGCATGGGACCGCGTAGCGGGGGGAGGACAGATACGCAGTATTTT. The chain joins TRBV27 to TRBJ2-3; 10 bases are shared with TRBD2. CDR3 length equals 17 residues. V trimming: 7 bases; J trimming: 3 bases; junction bases outside the gene matches: 13. The germline CDR1 and CDR2 sequences are MNHEY and SMNVEV (reference sequence).

V usage is TRBV6-1 and J usage is TRBJ2-5, with 10 bases matching TRBD2. The germline V gene has CDR1 MNHNS and CDR2 SASEGT. The trim removed 2 bases at V and 5 bases at J, leaving 14 bases unmatched. This CDR3 is 18 amino acids long. The CDR3, as DNA: TGTGCCAGCAGTGAACGACGGCTAGCGGGAGTGTATTGGGAGACCCAGTACTTC. Amino acids: CASSERRLAGVYWETQYF.

This clone has only one observation. The chain combines TRBV11-2 with TRBJ2-7; TRBD2 is a possible D gene (5 bases). V was clipped by 4 bases and J by 3 bases, with 10 bases between them. From germline, CDR1 is SGHAT and CDR2 FQNNGV. This CDR3 comprises 13 residues. CDR3 sequence reads: CASSSRRDYEQYF. The CDR3 coding sequence is TGTGCCAGCAGCTCTAGACGGGACTACGAGCAGTACTTC.

The chain recombines TRBV7-9 with TRBJ1-3; TRBD1 agrees at 9 bases. The CDR3 length is 14 residues. The germline gives CDR1 SEHNR, CDR2 FQNEAQ (reference sequence). Trimming removed 5 bases from V and 4 bases from J; junction bases left unmatched: 3. CDR3 sequence reads: CASSQQGAGNTIYF. The CDR3 region has the DNA TGTGCCAGCAGCCAACAGGGGGCCGGAAACACCATATATTTT.

The chain combines TRBV6-5 with TRBJ2-7, with TRBD2 identical over 14 bases. After removal of 3 bases from V and 7 bases from J, the junction contained 8 bases not matched to a gene. Germline CDR1 reads MNHEY; CDR2 reads SVGAGI. The CDR3 length is 16 residues. The CDR3 nucleotides read TGTGCCAGCAGTTATTTGGGACTAGCGGGAGCCGGGGAGCAGTACTTC. Its protein product is CASSYLGLAGAGEQYF.